This T cell receptor (beta chain) was sequenced during a study of beta chain features in type 1 diabetes. Study results and limitations: Moderate yet significant TCRB CDR3 shortening was seen in Type 1 diabetes patients in all four CD4+ subsets. For patients, the naive, central memory and Treg TCRB repertoires appeared more alike than for healthy donors. Type 1 diabetes patients had VDJ junctions that carried fewer insertions and more deletions.

The CDR3 spans 14 residues. Germline V gene sequence: CDR1 SGHNT, CDR2 YYREEE (reference sequence). The V and J ends lost 4 bases and 0 bases, in that order; junction bases with no gene match: 1. The whole isolated RNA underwent reverse transcription, so sequencing captured expressed TCRB transcripts. The data were produced by immunoSEQ multiplex PCR, yet TCRdb's version contains in-frame clones alone and is incomplete. The sample yields approximately 170,000 clones, around 7.8% seen once. A remark on this clone: Its antigen is currently unknown.

The source material was central memory CD4+ T cells from blood. The rearrangement uses TRBV5-4 and TRBJ2-4; 7 bases line up with TRBD2. The sequence was collected from a woman in her thirties or forties with type 1 diabetes. CDR3 coding DNA: TGTGCCAGCAGCGGGGGGGAAGCCAAAAACATTCAGTACTTC. It specifies CASSGGEAKNIQYF.